A selection of T cell receptor beta chains follows, all from one sample in a study of cytomegalovirus exposure and HLA in healthy donors. Generated by immunoSEQ multiplex PCR, the TCRdb table keeps only in-frame clones and is missing some. Counted here are 120,000 or so clones, around 79% occurring once; the ten biggest clones make up roughly 6.1%. The sample comprised PBMCs. Source of these receptors: a woman aged 35 to 49 in good health and CMV-seronegative. The CDR3 runs from the conserved cysteine through the conserved F or W. Each record gives: J gene, V gene, clone size, D gene, CDR3 protein, CDR3 DNA. The D gene is left open where the match is weak. Clone size is given for some rows only: seen once, a few or many times, or a class if the clone is expanded.

TRBJ2-1 | TRBV6-5 | - | - | CASNTGMNDNEQFF | TGTGCCAGCAATACCGGGATGAATGACAATGAGCAGTTCTTC
TRBJ2-5 | TRBV5-8 | - | - | CASSLFGGGTGETQYF | TGTGCCAGCAGCTTGTTTGGGGGCGGAACGGGAGAGACCCAGTACTTC
TRBJ2-1 | TRBV11-2 | - | - | CASSLDRGQGYPYNEQFF | TGTGCCAGCAGCTTAGATCGTGGACAAGGGTATCCCTACAATGAGCAGTTCTTC
TRBJ2-6 | TRBV19 | - | - | CASRTDGSGANVLTF | TGTGCCAGTAGGACAGACGGCTCTGGGGCCAACGTCCTGACTTTC
TRBJ2-5 | TRBV6-4 | - | TRBD2 | CASSDTTSGQETQYF | TGTGCCAGCAGTGATACGACTAGCGGGCAAGAGACCCAGTACTTC
TRBJ2-1 | TRBV7-3 | - | TRBD2 | CASSPPGGFEQFF | TGTGCCAGCAGCCCCCCGGGAGGCTTCGAGCAGTTCTTC
TRBJ2-7 | TRBV27 | - | - | CASGLVPGSSYEQYF | TGTGCCAGCGGCCTCGTCCCAGGAAGCTCCTACGAGCAGTATTTC
TRBJ2-7 | TRBV4-3 | few | TRBD2 | CASSQDSGSGGYYEQYF | TGCGCCAGCAGCCAAGACTCCGGGTCGGGAGGGTATTACGAGCAGTACTTC
TRBJ2-7 | TRBV5-5 | few | TRBD1 | CASSLLPGGSYEQYF | TGTGCCAGCAGCTTGTTGCCAGGGGGCAGTTACGAGCAGTACTTC
TRBJ1-1 | TRBV2 | - | TRBD1 | CASSAMWTGMNTEAFF | TGTGCCAGCAGTGCGATGTGGACAGGGATGAACACTGAAGCTTTCTTT
TRBJ2-1 | TRBV7-6 | - | - | CASSGGRGNPNEQFF | TGTGCCAGCAGCGGAGGGAGAGGGAACCCCAATGAGCAGTTCTTC
TRBJ2-7 | TRBV28 | - | - | CASSSYWAGRGYEQYF | TGTGCCAGCAGTTCTTACTGGGCGGGGAGAGGCTACGAGCAGTACTTC
TRBJ2-3 | TRBV7-8 | - | TRBD1 | CASSLVDRADTQYF | TGTGCCAGCAGCTTAGTGGACAGGGCAGATACGCAGTATTTT
TRBJ1-1 | TRBV27 | - | TRBD1 | CASSWYRGNTEAFF | TGTGCCAGCAGTTGGTACAGGGGGAACACTGAAGCTTTCTTT
TRBJ2-5 | TRBV5-6 | - | - | CASSPPARGGYQETQYF | TGTGCCAGCAGCCCACCGGCGAGGGGGGGCTATCAAGAGACCCAGTACTTC
TRBJ1-2 | TRBV18 | - | TRBD1 | CASSPRTGEDGYTF | TGTGCCAGCTCACCAAGGACAGGGGAGGACGGCTACACCTTC
TRBJ2-2 | TRBV7-9 | - | TRBD1 | CASSLPTTGVSTGELFF | TGTGCCAGCAGCTTGCCGACGACAGGGGTGAGCACCGGGGAGCTGTTTTTT
TRBJ1-1 | TRBV7-9 | few | - | CSSSPLPTEAFF | TGTTCCAGCAGCCCCCTCCCCACTGAAGCTTTCTTT
TRBJ2-6 | TRBV19 | few | TRBD1 | CASSPGTGGSSSGANVLTF | TGTGCCAGTAGCCCCGGGACAGGGGGTAGTAGCTCTGGGGCCAACGTCCTGACTTTC
TRBJ1-5 | TRBV10-3 | - | - | CAIASGEVGNQPQHF | TGTGCCATCGCCTCGGGGGAGGTGGGCAATCAGCCCCAGCATTTT
TRBJ2-7 | TRBV7-8 | - | - | CASSLNQGPSYEQYF | TGTGCCAGCAGCTTAAATCAGGGTCCCTCCTACGAGCAGTACTTC
TRBJ1-5 | TRBV5-8 | once | - | CASSPGPLQPQHF | TGTGCCAGCAGCCCAGGGCCACTACAGCCCCAGCATTTT
TRBJ2-2 | TRBV11-3 | - | TRBD2 | CASSMLAENTGELFF | TGTGCCAGCAGCATGCTAGCGGAGAACACCGGGGAGCTGTTTTTT
TRBJ2-1 | TRBV27 | - | TRBD2 | CASSSSGRGNEQFF | TGTGCCAGCAGTAGCAGCGGGAGGGGCAATGAGCAGTTCTTC
TRBJ2-4 | TRBV7-9 | - | - | CASSLSAVVAKNIQYF | TGTGCCAGCAGCTTGTCGGCGGTAGTAGCCAAAAACATTCAGTACTTC
TRBJ1-1 | TRBV11-2 | - | - | CASSLGHLNTEAFF | TGTGCCAGCAGCTTGGGACACTTAAACACTGAAGCTTTCTTT
TRBJ2-6 | TRBV5-6 | - | TRBD1 | CASSSYRTGSRSGANGLTF | TGTGCCAGCAGCTCCTACCGGACAGGGTCCCGCTCTGGGGCCAACGGCCTGACTTTC
TRBJ2-5 | TRBV28 | - | - | CASSFWGRQQETQYF | TGTGCCAGCAGTTTTTGGGGCAGACAACAAGAGACCCAGTACTTC
TRBJ2-5 | TRBV18 | - | - | CASSYIQETQYF | TGTGCCAGCTCATACATTCAAGAGACCCAGTACTTC
TRBJ1-5 | TRBV4-3 | - | - | CASSQDLSGLNQPQHF | TGCGCCAGCAGCCAAGATCTTTCAGGCCTAAATCAGCCCCAGCATTTT
TRBJ2-7 | TRBV9 | - | TRBD2 | CASSPGTSGSGEQYF | TGTGCCAGCAGCCCCGGGACTAGCGGGAGTGGCGAGCAGTACTTC
TRBJ1-3 | TRBV10-3 | once | - | CAIGSGVGNTIYF | TGTGCCATCGGGTCGGGGGTCGGAAACACCATATATTTT
TRBJ2-7 | TRBV28 | - | TRBD2 | CASSLAGVTYEQYF | TGTGCCAGCAGTTTAGCGGGAGTTACCTACGAGCAGTACTTC
TRBJ2-7 | TRBV7-2 | - | TRBD1 | CASSPRTGPYEQYF | TGTGCCAGCAGCCCCAGGACAGGGCCCTACGAGCAGTACTTC
TRBJ2-1 | TRBV27 | - | TRBD1 | CASSLSDGTVPQSGNYNEQFF | TGTGCCAGCAGTTTATCGGACGGGACAGTCCCCCAATCTGGGAACTACAATGAGCAGTTCTTC
TRBJ2-7 | TRBV5-3 | - | TRBD1 | CARSLDRDSIYEQYF | TGTGCCAGAAGCTTAGACCGGGACAGCATCTACGAGCAGTACTTC
TRBJ2-7 | TRBV4-3 | - | TRBD2 | CASSQEVSSGSPYEQYF | TGCGCCAGCAGCCAAGAGGTATCCAGCGGGAGCCCCTACGAGCAGTACTTC
TRBJ2-7 | TRBV5-1 | - | - | CASSQGPGEEQYF | TGCGCCAGCAGCCAGGGGCCCGGGGAAGAGCAGTACTTC
TRBJ2-5 | TRBV7-2 | once | - | CASSLRDTGRTQYF | TGTGCCAGCAGCTTACGGGACACGGGGAGGACCCAGTACTTC
TRBJ2-1 | TRBV29-1 | - | - | CSVDVGKRNEQFF | TGCAGCGTTGATGTCGGAAAGAGGAATGAGCAGTTCTTC
TRBJ2-5 | TRBV5-6 | - | TRBD1 | CASSSDTGGETQYF | TGTGCCAGCAGCTCCGACACAGGGGGGGAGACCCAGTACTTC
TRBJ1-4 | TRBV27 | - | TRBD1 | CASSPRGEDEKLFF | TGTGCCAGCAGTCCCAGGGGGGAGGATGAAAAACTGTTTTTT
TRBJ2-4 | TRBV10-1 | few | TRBD1 | CASSDPGTGSNSQYF | TGCGCCAGCAGTGACCCGGGGACAGGGTCGAACAGTCAGTACTTC
TRBJ2-1 | TRBV6-1 | - | - | CASRIGTWGYNEQFF | TGTGCCAGCAGAATCGGGACTTGGGGATACAATGAGCAGTTCTTC
TRBJ2-7 | TRBV4-1 | - | - | CASSPAGSEQYF | TGCGCCAGCAGCCCGGCAGGGTCCGAGCAGTACTTC
TRBJ1-1 | TRBV4-1 | - | - | CASSQGRGARNTEAFF | TGCGCCAGCAGCCAAGGTAGGGGCGCGAGGAACACTGAAGCTTTCTTT
TRBJ1-5 | TRBV7-9 | - | - | CASTPPRGARNQPQHF | TGTGCCAGCACCCCGCCGCGGGGAGCGCGCAATCAGCCCCAGCATTTT
TRBJ2-7 | TRBV2 | - | - | CASSERQVGEQYF | TGTGCCAGCAGTGAAAGGCAGGTAGGCGAGCAGTACTTC
TRBJ2-3 | TRBV7-2 | - | TRBD2 | CASSVTSGSTDTQYF | TGTGCCAGCAGCGTGACTAGCGGTAGCACAGATACGCAGTATTTT
TRBJ2-6 | TRBV5-1 | - | - | CASSALGSLTSSGANVLTF | TGCGCCAGCAGCGCCCTGGGATCGCTTACTAGCTCTGGGGCCAACGTCCTGACTTTC
TRBJ2-3 | TRBV27 | - | TRBD2 | CASSAGTSGTDTQYF | TGTGCCAGCAGTGCCGGGACTAGCGGGACAGATACGCAGTATTTT
TRBJ1-1 | TRBV28 | - | TRBD1 | CASSSTGTGGWVTEAFF | TGTGCCAGCAGCTCTACCGGGACAGGGGGCTGGGTCACTGAAGCTTTCTTT
TRBJ1-5 | TRBV6-1 | - | TRBD1 | CASSEATDREAYGQPQHF | TGTGCCAGCAGTGAAGCTACCGACAGGGAGGCATATGGTCAGCCCCAGCATTTT
TRBJ1-1 | TRBV6-1 | - | TRBD1 | CASRGTETEAFF | TGTGCCAGCAGGGGGACAGAGACTGAAGCTTTCTTT
TRBJ2-7 | TRBV6-5 | - | - | CASSYAGIPYEQYF | TGTGCCAGCAGTTACGCCGGGATCCCCTACGAGCAGTACTTC
TRBJ1-1 | TRBV18 | - | - | CASSPRGRGGITEAFF | TGTGCCAGCTCACCACGGGGAAGGGGGGGGATCACTGAAGCTTTCTTT
TRBJ2-5 | TRBV7-2 | - | TRBD2 | CASSSTSGLKETQYF | TGTGCCAGCAGCTCAACTAGCGGGTTAAAAGAGACCCAGTACTTC
TRBJ1-1 | TRBV7-8 | few | - | CASSLRSGNTEAFF | TGTGCCAGCAGCTTAAGATCCGGGAACACTGAAGCTTTCTTT
TRBJ1-1 | TRBV11-2 | - | - | CASSLPGTEAFF | TGTGCCAGCAGCTTGCCCGGCACTGAAGCTTTCTTT